These 23 T cell receptor beta chains were sequenced from one sample in a study of immune cell composition in non-small cell lung cancer. Method: immunoSEQ multiplex PCR; TCRdb's copy keeps in-frame clones and lacks some. The table shows about 16,000 clones, with under 75% occurring only once. The sample taken for sequencing was lung tumor tissue. The receptors stem from a human donor with non-small cell lung cancer.

The rearrangement uses TRBV18 and TRBJ1-1, with TRBD1 matching over 9 bases. The CDR3 length is 14 residues. The V segment lost 6 bases and the J segment 5 bases; nucleotides outside the gene matches: 7. In germline, CDR1 is KGHSH, CDR2 LQKENI. The CDR3 bases are TGTGCCAGCTCGCCGACAGGGGGGATGACTGAAGCTTTCTTT. Translation: CASSPTGGMTEAFF.

The chain couples TRBV28 to TRBJ1-2; 9 nucleotides line up with TRBD1. With 5 bases clipped from V and 6 bases from J, the junction kept 7 bases outside the gene matches. The CDR3 length is 14 residues. CDR1 and CDR2 from the germline V gene are MDHEN and SYDVKM. This CDR3 reads CASSLPGQGDGYTF. The CDR3 DNA follows: TGTGCCAGCAGTCTCCCGGGACAGGGAGATGGCTACACCTTC.

V is TRBV6-5 and J is TRBJ2-7, with a tentative D call TRBD1 (5 bases). The CDR3 is 16 amino acids. In germline, CDR1 is MNHEY, CDR2 SVGAGI. V dropped 0 bases and J dropped 3 bases, with 15 bases sitting between them. This chain's CDR3 is CASSYSQGKGLYEQYF. CDR3 nucleotide sequence: TGTGCCAGCAGTTACTCGCAGGGCAAGGGGCTCTACGAGCAGTACTTC.

In DNA form, the CDR3 reads TGTGCCAGCTCACATGACAGGTTTAGCAATCAGCCCCAGCATTTT. As protein: CASSHDRFSNQPQHF. The chain links TRBV18 to TRBJ1-5, with a tentative D call TRBD1 (6 bases). This CDR3 has 15 residues. With 4 bases removed from V and 0 bases from J, the gap between germline ends came to 10 bases. Germline V lookup: CDR1 KGHSH, CDR2 LQKENI.

This chain uses TRBV6-5 with TRBJ1-5; D ambiguous. Trimming shortened V by 8 bases and J by 0 bases, and 11 bases separated the two germline ends. Germline CDR1 MNHEY, CDR2 SVGAGI. CDR3 length: 14 residues. CDR3 region: CASGTAYSNQPQHF. CDR3 bases: TGTGCCAGCGGAACAGCTTATAGCAATCAGCCCCAGCATTTT.

This clone was detected once. The V call is TRBV5-6, the J call TRBJ2-3, with D hard to call. The V gene lost 0 bases and the J gene lost 1 base, with 12 bases spanning the gap. The CDR3 is made up of 16 amino acids. Germline CDR1 reads SGHDT; CDR2 reads YYEEEE. CDR3 region: CASSLVSRVGTDTQYF. CDR3 nucleotide sequence: TGTGCCAGCAGCTTGGTCAGTCGGGTGGGCACAGATACGCAGTATTTT.

This clone appeared a few times. This chain joins TRBV7-8 and TRBJ2-7, with TRBD1 matching 10 bases. The CDR3 loop spans 14 amino acids. Germline CDR1 is SGHVS and CDR2 is FQNEAQ. Trimming removed 7 bases from V and 2 bases from J; junction bases left unmatched: 5. DNA of the CDR3: TGTGCCAGCACCCGGGACAGGGGACCCTACGAGCAGTACTTC. This encodes CASTRDRGPYEQYF.

The chain employs TRBV18 and TRBJ2-7; D gene uncertain. The V end was cut by 3 bases, the J end by 0 bases, with 9 bases between. The length of the CDR3 is 14 residues. In germline, CDR1 is KGHSH, CDR2 LQKENI. Here the CDR3 reads CASSPSRSSYEQYF. The CDR3 DNA reads TGTGCCAGCTCACCTAGTAGGAGCTCCTACGAGCAGTACTTC. Complete variable domain (other parts from reference TRBV18 and TRBJ2-7): NAGVMQNPRHLVRRRGQEARLRCSPMKGHSHVYWYRQLPEEGLKFMVYLQKENIIDESGMPKERFSAEFPKEGPSILRIQQVVRGDSAAYFCASSPSRSSYEQYFGPGTRLTVT.

The chain carries TRBV6-5 and TRBJ1-2; 9 nucleotides align to TRBD1. The J segment lost 3 bases and the V segment lost 5 bases, leaving 4 bases of the junction unmatched. The CDR3 contains 14 residues. Per the germline V gene, CDR1 is MNHEY and CDR2 is SVGAGI. The CDR3 region has the DNA TGTGCCAGCAGTCCTCGGGACAGGGACTATGGCTACACCTTC. Protein sequence: CASSPRDRDYGYTF.

CDR3 bases: TGTGCCAGCAGCCCAGCCGGGACTAGCTTTCAAGAGACCCAGTACTTC. It codes for CASSPAGTSFQETQYF. V usage is TRBV7-9 and J usage is TRBJ2-5, with 9 bases that match TRBD2. Germline CDR1 is SEHNR and CDR2 is FQNEAQ (reference sequence). V shed 5 bases, J shed 2 bases, and the junction held 9 bases outside the gene matches. This CDR3 is built from 16 residues.

V and J are TRBV6-6 and TRBJ2-1; 8 nucleotides agree with TRBD2. There are 15 residues in the CDR3. In germline, CDR1 is MNHNY, CDR2 SVGAGI (reference sequence). J was trimmed by 2 bases and V by 5 bases; bases with no gene match: 5. The CDR3 spells CASSDTSGAYNEQFF. The CDR3 nucleotides are TGTGCCAGCAGTGACACTAGCGGTGCCTACAATGAGCAGTTCTTC.

Here the CDR3 reads CASSLLVAGNNEQFF. The CDR3 DNA reads TGTGCCAGCAGCTTATTGGTAGCGGGGAACAATGAGCAGTTCTTC. The gene calls are TRBV7-9 and TRBJ2-1; 8 bases agree with TRBD2. The CDR3 spans 15 residues. Per the germline V gene, CDR1 is SEHNR and CDR2 is FQNEAQ (reference sequence). The ends lost 2 bases at V and 5 bases at J; junction bases unmatched: 5.

This clone was seen more than once but under ten times. This specimen includes other DNA sequences encoding the same CDR3. This chain joins TRBV7-9 and TRBJ2-4, with unresolved D. The V and J ends lost 5 bases and 0 bases respectively, with 5 bases between them. The CDR3 loop spans 13 amino acids. Looked up from germline, CDR1 is SEHNR and CDR2 is FQNEAQ (reference sequence). The DNA of the CDR3 is TGTGCCAGCAGCCATGTAGCCAAAAACATTCAGTACTTC. Residues: CASSHVAKNIQYF. The entire variable domain, with the rest obtained from reference TRBV7-9 and TRBJ2-4, is as follows: DTGVSQNPRHKITKRGQNVTFRCDPISEHNRLYWYRQTLGQGPEFLTYFQNEAQLEKSRLLSDRFSAERPKGSFSTLEIQRTEQGDSAMYLCASSHVAKNIQYFGAGTRLSVL.

The chain couples TRBV27 to TRBJ2-3, with 8 bases that match TRBD2. Looked up from germline, CDR1 is MNHEY and CDR2 is SMNVEV (reference sequence). This CDR3 comprises 19 residues. V lost 3 bases and J lost 2; bases outside the gene matches: 16. Here the CDR3 reads CASSFRAGVGTRPTDTQYF. CDR3 in DNA: TGTGCCAGCAGTTTCCGAGCGGGGGTCGGTACCCGTCCCACAGATACGCAGTATTTT.

This clone was found once. The chain is built from TRBV19 and TRBJ1-2; 10 positions match TRBD1. V gave up 7 bases and J gave up 7 bases; unmatched junction bases: 12. From germline, CDR1 is LNHDA and CDR2 SQIVND (reference sequence). The CDR3 spans 15 residues. The CDR3 protein is CASNRDRGFFAGYTF. The CDR3 DNA sequence: TGTGCCAGTAACCGGGACAGGGGATTTTTCGCTGGCTACACCTTC.

This clone was detected only once. The chain couples TRBV4-2 to TRBJ1-3; the match to TRBD1 covers 7 bases. CDR3 length: 16 amino acids. The germline gives CDR1 LGHNA, CDR2 YNFKEQ. Trimming removed 0 bases from V and 1 base from J; junction bases left unmatched: 3. CDR3 DNA: TGTGCCAGCAGCCAAGATGGGACAGCTTCTGGAAACACCATATATTTT. It specifies CASSQDGTASGNTIYF.

The V gene is TRBV4-1, the J gene TRBJ2-1; 9 bases align to TRBD2. V trimming: 0 bases; J trimming: 2 bases; junction bases outside the gene matches: 8. CDR1 MGHRA and CDR2 YSYEKL come from the germline V gene. The CDR3 totals 18 residues. This chain's CDR3 is CASSQESGERGAYNEQFF. The CDR3 region has the DNA TGCGCCAGCAGCCAAGAATCGGGAGAGCGGGGGGCCTACAATGAGCAGTTCTTC.

This rearrangement joins TRBV7-2 to TRBJ2-7, with 8 bases matching TRBD1. The ends lost 2 bases at V and 3 bases at J; junction bases unmatched: 15. The length of the CDR3 is 18 residues. Germline CDR1 reads SGHTA; CDR2 reads FQGNSA. The CDR3 reads CASSLRRGQGVKIYEQYF. CDR3 DNA: TGTGCCAGCAGCTTACGTCGTGGACAGGGAGTTAAAATCTACGAGCAGTACTTC.

V usage is TRBV6-5 and J usage is TRBJ2-6; 10 nucleotides align to TRBD1. The CDR3 loop spans 16 amino acids. V was pared by 3 bases and J by 2 bases, with 1 base of the junction left unmatched. Germline V gene sequence: CDR1 MNHEY, CDR2 SVGAGI. The CDR3 DNA reads as TGTGCCAGCAGTTATGGACAGGGGGCTGGGGCCAACGTCCTGACTTTC. Protein: CASSYGQGAGANVLTF.

The J gene is TRBJ1-2, the V gene TRBV30; tentative D call: TRBD1 (6 bases). V was trimmed by 2 bases and J by 6 bases, leaving 10 bases between them. The CDR3 extends over 12 amino acids. Looked up from germline, CDR1 is GTSNPN and CDR2 is SVGIG (reference sequence). For the CDR3, the DNA is TGTGCCTGGAGTTTAAACAGGGATGGCTACACCTTC. Encoded protein: CAWSLNRDGYTF.

The chain recombines TRBV7-9 with TRBJ1-4; 7 positions match TRBD1. Per the germline V gene, CDR1 is SEHNR and CDR2 is FQNEAQ (reference sequence). CDR3 length: 16 residues. V shed 3 bases, J shed 7 bases, and the junction held 11 bases outside the gene matches. CDR3 sequence: CASSLGQLLMSEKLFF. The CDR3 bases are TGTGCCAGCAGCTTGGGACAGCTGTTAATGAGTGAAAAACTGTTTTTT.

The gene calls are TRBV7-8 and TRBJ1-2; 10 bases align to TRBD1. Germline V gives CDR1 SGHVS, CDR2 FQNEAQ. This CDR3 contains 16 residues. Trimming took 2 bases from V and 0 from J; bases not matched to a gene: 3. The CDR3 DNA sequence: TGTGCCAGCAGCTTACCGGACAGGGGGGCTAACTATGGCTACACCTTC. Translated, it gives CASSLPDRGANYGYTF.

Only a few counts were recorded for this clone. The chain is built from TRBV7-9 and TRBJ2-1; 10 positions match TRBD2. CDR1 is SEHNR and CDR2 is FQNEAQ in the germline V gene (reference sequence). This CDR3 is 14 amino acids long. V was pared by 3 bases and J by 9 bases, with 5 bases of the junction left unmatched. DNA for the CDR3: TGTGCCAGCAGCTTGCTAGCGGGGGCTGGTGAGCAGTTCTTC. This gives the protein CASSLLAGAGEQFF.